These T cell receptor beta chains were read from a single sample in a study of T cell responses to AZD1222 COVID-19 vaccine. Using immunoSEQ multiplex PCR, the repertoire was profiled, and TCRdb retains in-frame clones only, with some absent. In the table there are about 140,000 clones, roughly nine tenths of which are singletons. The sequenced sample was peripheral blood, obtained 28 days after the second dose of the MenACWY control vaccine. These receptors were collected from an adult who received the MenACWY meningococcal vaccine as a control. Both conserved end residues are part of each CDR3. Each record gives: J gene, CDR3 length, D gene, clone size, V gene, CDR3 protein, CDR3 DNA. The D gene is left open where the match is weak. Rows may omit the clone size; those that give it use once, few, many or a size class.

TRBJ1-5,13,-,-,TRBV28,CASSRGVVQPQHF,TGTGCCAGCAGTAGGGGGGTCGTTCAGCCCCAGCATTTT
TRBJ2-7,16,TRBD1,-,TRBV18,CASSPTPGQASYEQYF,TGTGCCAGCTCACCGACACCGGGACAGGCCTCCTACGAGCAGTACTTC
TRBJ2-7,16,TRBD2,-,TRBV5-1,CASSNPSGSKSYEQYF,TGCGCCAGCAGCAACCCTAGCGGGAGCAAGTCCTACGAGCAGTACTTC
TRBJ1-1,11,-,-,TRBV28,CATEGRERAFF,TGTGCTACGGAGGGCAGGGAACGGGCTTTCTTT
TRBJ2-2,11,-,once,TRBV20-1,CSVSRAGELFF,TGCAGTGTTAGTAGAGCCGGGGAGCTGTTTTTT
TRBJ1-4,15,-,-,TRBV9,CASSVGGARDEKLFF,TGTGCCAGCAGCGTAGGGGGGGCAAGGGATGAAAAACTGTTTTTT
TRBJ2-5,11,-,-,TRBV20-1,CSASTQETQYF,TGCAGTGCTTCTACACAAGAGACCCAGTACTTC
TRBJ2-1,15,-,-,TRBV2,CASSLLPGPDNEQFF,TGTGCCAGCAGTCTACTACCGGGGCCCGACAATGAGCAGTTCTTC
TRBJ1-6,17,-,few,TRBV4-3,CASSQDFGGKADSPLHF,TGCGCCAGCAGCCAAGACTTCGGGGGCAAGGCTGATTCACCCCTCCACTTT
TRBJ1-2,17,-,-,TRBV3-1/TRBV3-2,CASSQGGQRTANYGYTF,TGTGCCAGCAGCCAAGGGGGGCAGCGAACAGCTAACTATGGCTACACCTTC
TRBJ2-2,16,-,-,TRBV3-1/TRBV3-2,CASSQVSGGNTGELFF,TGTGCCAGCAGCCAAGTTAGCGGAGGGAACACCGGGGAGCTGTTTTTT
TRBJ1-4,14,-,once,TRBV5-1,CASSQGHTEEKLFF,TGCGCCAGCAGCCAGGGACACACGGAAGAAAAACTGTTTTTT
TRBJ2-7,14,-,-,TRBV6-1,CASSEAQGTYEQYF,TGTGCCAGCAGTGAAGCCCAGGGAACCTACGAGCAGTACTTC
TRBJ2-1,16,-,-,TRBV5-1,CASSLSTINTIDEQFF,TGCGCCAGCAGCTTGAGTACAATCAACACAATTGATGAGCAGTTCTTC
TRBJ2-1,15,TRBD2,-,TRBV30,CAWSRGGLAGNEQFF,TGTGCCTGGAGTCGAGGGGGACTAGCGGGGAATGAGCAGTTCTTC
TRBJ2-2,14,-,-,TRBV7-2,CASSLGIATGELFF,TGTGCCAGCAGCTTAGGTATAGCGACCGGGGAGCTGTTTTTT
TRBJ1-1,14,-,-,TRBV2,CASSEDRVATEAFF,TGTGCCAGCAGTGAGGATAGGGTGGCCACTGAAGCTTTCTTT
TRBJ1-4,14,-,-,TRBV30,CAWSEGLRNEKLFF,TGTGCCTGGAGTGAAGGGCTCCGTAATGAAAAACTGTTTTTT
TRBJ1-6,19,TRBD1,-,TRBV19,CASSMGGDDRVTYNSPLHF,TGTGCCAGTAGTATGGGGGGGGACGACAGGGTCACCTATAATTCACCCCTCCACTTT
TRBJ2-7,14,-,-,TRBV6-5,CASERSWGAGEQYF,TGTGCCAGCGAAAGGTCGTGGGGGGCCGGCGAGCAGTACTTC
TRBJ2-5,15,TRBD1,-,TRBV5-4,CASSPQGQFQETQYF,TGTGCCAGCAGCCCCCAGGGACAGTTCCAAGAGACCCAGTACTTC
TRBJ2-3,15,TRBD2,-,TRBV5-1,CASSLATGRADTQYF,TGCGCCAGCAGCTTGGCCACTGGGAGGGCAGATACGCAGTATTTT
TRBJ2-1,16,-,-,TRBV27,CASSPYLDTTYNEQFF,TGTGCCAGCAGTCCTTATCTAGACACAACCTACAATGAGCAGTTCTTC
TRBJ2-1,16,TRBD2,-,TRBV5-1,CASSKPGLAEYNEQFF,TGCGCCAGCAGCAAACCCGGACTAGCGGAGTACAATGAGCAGTTCTTC
TRBJ2-3,12,-,-,TRBV2,CASSVGTNTQYF,TGTGCCAGCAGTGTCGGCACAAATACGCAGTATTTT
TRBJ1-1,17,-,-,TRBV19,CASSISLSQVGGTEAFF,TGTGCCAGTAGTATATCTCTTTCCCAGGTGGGTGGCACTGAAGCTTTCTTT
TRBJ2-3,15,-,-,TRBV5-4,CASSLEGPQADTQYF,TGTGCCAGCAGCTTGGAAGGACCTCAAGCAGATACGCAGTATTTT
TRBJ2-3,11,TRBD2,once,TRBV25-1,CASLRGATQYF,TGTGCCAGCCTGCGGGGGGCAACGCAGTATTTT
TRBJ2-1,13,-,-,TRBV5-4,CASRIDSLDEQFF,TGTGCCAGCAGAATCGACAGCTTGGATGAGCAGTTCTTC
TRBJ2-1,14,-,-,TRBV5-1,CASRRGPTGNEQFF,TGCGCCAGCAGACGGGGCCCAACGGGCAATGAGCAGTTCTTC
TRBJ2-1,15,TRBD2,-,TRBV29-1,CSVRLTSGMSSEQFF,TGCAGCGTTAGGTTGACTAGCGGAATGTCAAGTGAGCAGTTCTTC
TRBJ2-7,15,TRBD1,-,TRBV6-5,CASSYSRDRANEQYF,TGTGCCAGCAGTTACTCTAGGGACAGGGCCAACGAGCAGTACTTC
TRBJ2-2,15,-,-,TRBV27,CASSLDPRDTGELFF,TGTGCCAGCAGTTTAGACCCGAGGGACACCGGGGAGCTGTTTTTT
TRBJ2-5,14,TRBD1,-,TRBV9,CASSPLMTGETQYF,TGTGCCAGCAGCCCCCTCATGACAGGGGAGACCCAGTACTTC